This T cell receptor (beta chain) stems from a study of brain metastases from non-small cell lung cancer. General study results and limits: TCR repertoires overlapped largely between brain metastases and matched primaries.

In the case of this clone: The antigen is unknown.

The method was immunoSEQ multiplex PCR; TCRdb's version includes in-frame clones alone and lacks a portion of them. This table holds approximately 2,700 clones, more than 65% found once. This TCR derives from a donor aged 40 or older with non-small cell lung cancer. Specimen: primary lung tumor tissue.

The CDR3 sequence is CASRITASSYEQYF. The CDR3 region has the DNA TGCGCCAGCAGAATCACAGCCAGCTCCTACGAGCAGTACTTC. The chain joins TRBV5-1 to TRBJ2-7; D is undetermined. V lost 5 bases and J lost 0, with 12 bases in between. CDR1 is SGHRS and CDR2 is YFSETQ in the germline V gene. CDR3 length: 14 amino acids.